This TCR beta chain is from a study of breast tumors, draining lymph nodes, adjacent tissues. This clonotype was observed a handful of times. Its target is unknown. Breast cancer patients provided tissue from their axillary draining lymph nodes. TCRdb used MiXCR to reprocess the multiplex PCR reads, holding one entry per CDR3 protein. The sample contains 84,000 or so distinct CDR3 sequences, approximately 30% of which appear only once. Findings of the study overall: Tumor repertoires ranked between lymph nodes and nontumor tissue in diversity, with V and J gene preferences.

The CDR3 length is 14 residues. After removal of 6 bases from V and 4 bases from J, the junction contained 5 bases not matched to a gene. The chain employs TRBV12-3 or TRBV12-4 and TRBJ1-3, with 8 bases aligning to TRBD1. This TCR derives from a female donor with breast cancer. Some clones in this sample may be carry-over from other donors' samples. The material sequenced was axillary lymph node tissue. CDR3 DNA: TGTGCCAGCAGGCTAACAGGGGGAGGAAACACCATATATTTT. The encoded protein is CASRLTGGGNTIYF.